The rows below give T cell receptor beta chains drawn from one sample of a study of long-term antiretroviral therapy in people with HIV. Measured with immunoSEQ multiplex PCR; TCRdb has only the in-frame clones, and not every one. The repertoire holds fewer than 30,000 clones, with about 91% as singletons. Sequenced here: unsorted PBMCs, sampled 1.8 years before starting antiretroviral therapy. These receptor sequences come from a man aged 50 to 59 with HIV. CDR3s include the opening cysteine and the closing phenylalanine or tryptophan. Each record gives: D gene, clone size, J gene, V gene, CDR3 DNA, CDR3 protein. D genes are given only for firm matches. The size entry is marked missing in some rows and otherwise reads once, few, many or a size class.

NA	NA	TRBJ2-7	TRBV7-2	TGTGCCAGCAGCTTAAGACCCTACGAGCAGTACTTC	CASSLRPYEQYF
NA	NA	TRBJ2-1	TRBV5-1	TGCGCCAGCAGCTTGGGCGGTAGCACCTACAATGAGCAGTTCTTC	CASSLGGSTYNEQFF
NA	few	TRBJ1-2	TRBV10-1	TGCGCCAGCAGTGATTCGTCGAGGGGCTACACCTTC	CASSDSSRGYTF
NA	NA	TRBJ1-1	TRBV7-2	TGTGCCAGCAGCTTACTAGGCGGGAGCACTGAAGCTTTCTTT	CASSLLGGSTEAFF
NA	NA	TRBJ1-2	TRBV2	TGTGCCAGCAGTTTGGCGACTAACTATGGCTACACCTTC	CASSLATNYGYTF
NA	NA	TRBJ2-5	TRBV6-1	TGTGCCAGCAGTACGCGACCGCAAGAGACCCAGTACTTC	CASSTRPQETQYF
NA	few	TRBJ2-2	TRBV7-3	TGTGCCAGCAGCCCCGGGGGGGAGCTGTTTTTT	CASSPGGELFF
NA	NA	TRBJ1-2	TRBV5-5	TGTGCCAGCAGCTTGGGACGGGGGGGGTTAAGAGGCTACACCTTC	CASSLGRGGLRGYTF
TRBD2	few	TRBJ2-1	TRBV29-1	TGCAGCGTCACCACTAGCGGCACCTACAATGAGCAGTTCTTC	CSVTTSGTYNEQFF
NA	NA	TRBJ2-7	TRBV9	TGTGCCAGCAGCGACGGGGGTAGTCGCTACGAGCAGTACTTC	CASSDGGSRYEQYF
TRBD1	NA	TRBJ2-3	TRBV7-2	TGTGCCAGCAGCCTCGGATGGACAGGGGGCGATACGCAGTATTTT	CASSLGWTGGDTQYF
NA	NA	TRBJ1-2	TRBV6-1	TGTGCCAGCGAGGTTATGGGGGGTTCCTACTATGGCTACACCTTC	CASEVMGGSYYGYTF
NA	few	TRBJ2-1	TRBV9	TGTGCCAGCAGCGGTACAAACCGGGAAAAGCAGTTCTTC	CASSGTNREKQFF
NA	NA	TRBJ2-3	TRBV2	TGTGCCAGCAGTGAAGTCGGCGTCAGGGAACCCACAGATACGCAGTATTTT	CASSEVGVREPTDTQYF
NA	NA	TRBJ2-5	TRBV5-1	TGCGCCAGCACCACGACAGAGCAAGAGACCCAGTACTTC	CASTTTEQETQYF
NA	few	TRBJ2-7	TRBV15	TGTGCCACCAGCACTAGACAGCACGGGAGTTATGGGGAGCAGTACTTC	CATSTRQHGSYGEQYF